This T cell receptor beta chain was recorded in a study of shared clonotypes between healthy human individuals. Study-wide results and caveats: Blood alone was sampled, and tissue repertoires likely differ.

Evenly divided among several immunoSEQ plates was the genomic DNA of each subset. The repertoire was sequenced with immunoSEQ multiplex PCR; TCRdb's copy has only in-frame clones and lacks some. The sample consists of about 1 million clones, about 75% of them appearing once. A word on this clone: As yet, its antigen is unknown.

Healthy HIV-negative adults with no recent acute infections or vaccinations were recruited as donors. A CD45RA-negative memory subset and a CD45RA+ naive subset were separated from the CD4+ cells. The receptor was derived from a man between 18 and 29 years old in good health. Sequencing was done on a sample of memory CD4+ T cells sorted from blood. Subset noted: CD45RA-negative fraction.

CDR3 in amino acids: CASSLAQRGLTYEQYF. DNA of the CDR3: TGTGCCAGCAGCTTGGCGCAGCGGGGTCTTACCTACGAGCAGTACTTC. This chain joins TRBV5-4 and TRBJ2-7, with 7 bases lining up with TRBD2. The CDR3 consists of 16 residues. V was pared by 0 bases and J by 2 bases, with 8 bases of the junction left unmatched. Germline V gives CDR1 SGHNT, CDR2 YYREEE (reference sequence).